The 4 T cell receptor beta chains reported below all come from one sample, sequenced in a study of immune cell composition in non-small cell lung cancer. Assay: immunoSEQ multiplex PCR; the TCRdb copy retains only in-frame clones and omits some. The sample lists about 3,400 clones; roughly 84% were seen once. The normal lung sample lay at least 3 cm, and maximally far, from the tumour. The sample was non-adjacent lung tissue. The receptors were sampled from a human donor with non-small cell lung cancer.

The rearrangement links TRBV5-4 to TRBJ2-3; the D gene is possibly TRBD2 (6 bases). The CDR3 extends over 13 amino acids. V lost 9 bases, J lost 0 bases, and 11 bases lay in between. Per the germline V gene, CDR1 is SGHNT and CDR2 is YYREEE (reference sequence). CDR3 in DNA: TGTGCCATCGGGGGATACAGCACAGATACGCAGTATTTT. Its protein is CAIGGYSTDTQYF.

The chain couples TRBV7-2 to TRBJ1-2; D may be TRBD1 (6 bases). Per the germline V gene, CDR1 is SGHTA and CDR2 is FQGNSA. The CDR3 consists of 14 residues. Between the trimmed V and J ends, which lost 5 bases and 2 bases, there was a span of 12 bases. The chain's CDR3 is CASSQRQENYGYTF. CDR3 nucleotide sequence: TGTGCCAGCAGCCAGAGACAGGAAAACTATGGCTACACCTTC.

This sequence joins TRBV7-6 and TRBJ2-2, with 9 bases aligning to TRBD1. Trimming removed 3 bases from V and 3 bases from J; junction bases left unmatched: 8. CDR3 length: 17 residues. From germline, CDR1 is SGHVS and CDR2 FNYEAQ. CDR3 sequence (DNA): TGTGCCAGCAGCTTGTTTGCCGGACAGGGGCACACCGGGGAGCTGTTTTTT. Translating it yields CASSLFAGQGHTGELFF.

This clone has more than one count but fewer than ten. The chain links TRBV6-1 to TRBJ2-1; 12 nucleotides match TRBD2. Looked up from germline, CDR1 is MNHNS and CDR2 is SASEGT. The CDR3 sequence is 15 residues long. J gave up 8 bases and V 5 bases, and 7 bases lay outside the gene matches. The CDR3 sequence: CASSMTSGRSDEQFF. CDR3 nucleotide sequence: TGTGCCAGCAGTATGACTAGCGGGAGATCGGATGAGCAGTTCTTC.